This TCR beta chain was observed in a study of T cells in Graves' hyperthyroidism and ophthalmopathy (dated by TCRdb to the late 2010s). Some background on the complete study: Peripheral blood samples were taken at initial diagnosis, before any treatment was given. TCR V-J signatures able to tell the groups apart were searched for in a discovery cohort of 95 or so patients, of whom 40 to 45 had Graves' ophthalmopathy and under 65 had stable Graves' hyperthyroidism. Prospective prediction of ophthalmopathy was tested in an independent validation cohort consisting of 18 to 20 hyperthyroidism patients and around 17 patients who later progressed to ophthalmopathy. For training and testing, the 100 or so patients in the discovery cohort were randomly divided in a 7:3 ratio. The study also compared thyroid tissue and blood T-cell repertoires from a handful of Graves' hyperthyroidism patients. Following sampling, methimazole starting at 30 mg daily was given to hyperthyroidism patients, and high-dose intravenous methylprednisolone was given to ophthalmopathy patients. TCR Vbeta CDR3 sequencing of 130 to 150 peripheral blood samples (over 40 ophthalmopathy, roughly 74 hyperthyroidism and some 17 progressor patients) is reported in the paper.

Broader findings and caveats from the paper: No statistical method was used to set the sample size in advance, and investigators knew the group allocation. Most expanded thyroid clonotypes (frequency above 0.001) were also detected in blood, a finding suggesting that blood repertoires may reflect thyroid immune responses. Ophthalmopathy was separated from stable hyperthyroidism by a 13 V-J signature model, with roughly 88% sensitivity and just over 81% specificity obtained in cross-validation and 80%/75% obtained in testing. During validation, the model predicted progression to ophthalmopathy a median of around 7 months ahead of onset, with almost 71% sensitivity and more than 72% specificity.

The sample holds a few counts of this clonotype. It has no known antigen specificity. Base qualities are missing; no much larger clone stands one base away. Trimming removed 4 bases from V and 3 bases from J; the gene matches leave 6 bases unexplained. The CDR3 measures 16 amino acids from cysteine to phenylalanine. Only the CDR3 part of the read is kept: 48 bases, read in frame from the first base. TCR beta CDR3 regions were amplified from RNA transcripts. A first-round RT-PCR of the TCR CDR3 used the HTBI primer set with the Qiagen OneStep RT-PCR kit. A second multiplex PCR round built the libraries, followed by size selection and purification. Libraries were sequenced paired-end with 100 bp reads on an Illumina HiSeq2000. In the original analysis: SOAPnuke was used to process the raw data, throwing out any read that contained adapters or uncalled bases, had a mean Phred below 15, or lacked an exact constant-primer or identifier match. COPE v1.2.5 was used to merge high-quality paired reads, and clonotypes were defined as unique nucleotide sequences. MiTCR v1.1 was used to align the clonotypes against IMGT TRBV, TRBD and TRBJ reference segments. The analysis was restricted to V-J combinations with a frequency above 0.0001, which together covered about 99% of the repertoires. The TCS score was defined as F50 (clonal expansion) divided by E x V (chaos), with BLOSUM62-based TCRdist calculated between CDR3 peptides within each V-J. Welch's t-statistics and random forest reduced roughly 540 V-J features to around 14, which were used in a naive Bayes classifier (R e1071). TCRdb passed the public sequencing reads through fastp at Q25 and MiXCR, retaining productive beta sequences. Rows merge per CDR3 protein into single entries with the most common DNA and genes. In this record, the V and J calls reflect TCRdb's handling and not the investigators' own analysis. This sample comprises around 500,000 distinct CDR3 sequences, under 25% of them detected only once. The ten largest clones capture roughly 49% of the sample.

Moderately to severely active disease, a Clinical Activity Score of at least 3, a NOSPECS grade of at least 4, and a duration under 3 months were present in ophthalmopathy patients. The study excluded patients with uncontrolled infections, other autoimmune diseases, pregnancy or lactation. Clinical symptoms, serum thyroxine and TRAb, thyroid ultrasound, and orbital computed tomography formed the basis for the diagnoses. Ficoll-Paque density gradient centrifugation was used to isolate PBMCs from 9.5 to 10 ml of fresh peripheral blood. Total RNA was extracted using Trizol reagent, and RNA quality was assessed on an Agilent 2100 Bioanalyzer.

The chain is assembled from TRBV12-3 or TRBV12-4 and TRBJ2-3; 11 bases in the middle match TRBD2. The material sequenced was blood. This receptor was taken from a woman aged 65 to 85 with Graves' ophthalmopathy. The DNA reads as follows: TGTGCCAGCAGTTCCATAGCGGGAGGGCGAACAGATACGCAGTATTTT. It encodes CASSSIAGGRTDTQYF.